The 15 T cell receptor beta chains given below trace back to one sample, sequenced in a study of cytomegalovirus exposure and HLA in healthy donors. In the PCR, 60 Vbeta and 13 Jbeta primers were used. TCRdb keeps only in-frame clones here, not all; method: immunoSEQ multiplex PCR. The sample has fewer than 40,000 clones, approximately 90% seen once. The specimen sequenced was PBMCs. Receptors originate from a middle-aged woman in good health and CMV-seropositive.

The genes are TRBV14 and TRBJ1-3; D is perhaps TRBD1 (5 bases). V was shortened by 1 base and J by 4 bases, with 11 bases between the two germline ends. Germline CDR1 reads SGHDN; CDR2 reads FVKESK. The CDR3 runs 15 residues. CDR3 sequence (DNA): TGTGCCAGCAGCCAAGGACAGATGCGAGGAAACACCATATATTTT. Residues: CASSQGQMRGNTIYF.

V gene TRBV27 combines with J gene TRBJ2-1; possible D gene TRBD1, 6 bases. Germline lookup yields CDR1 MNHEY and CDR2 SMNVEV (reference sequence). The length of the CDR3 is 13 residues. V shed 2 bases and J shed 6 bases, with 8 bases lying between them. The CDR3 here is CASSLGQINEQFF. The DNA for the CDR3 is TGTGCCAGCAGTTTAGGACAGATCAATGAGCAGTTCTTC.

The chain links TRBV4-1 to TRBJ1-1; TRBD1 is a possible D gene (5 bases). This CDR3 has 17 amino acids. Germline V gene data show CDR1 as MGHRA and CDR2 as YSYEKL. V was shortened by 6 bases and J by 3 bases, with 23 bases between the two germline ends. The CDR3 loop reads CASRDNRRGGEHTEAFF. Here the CDR3 DNA reads TGCGCCAGCAGAGATAACCGACGCGGAGGGGAGCACACTGAAGCTTTCTTT.

The chain carries TRBV19 and TRBJ1-5; D might be TRBD1 (6 bases). V gave up 5 bases and J gave up 0 bases, with 11 bases separating them. There are 15 residues in the CDR3. The germline CDR1 and CDR2 sequences are LNHDA and SQIVND (reference sequence). DNA for the CDR3: TGTGCCAGTAGTTCATACAGGGATAGCAATCAGCCCCAGCATTTT. Amino acids: CASSSYRDSNQPQHF.

The rearrangement uses TRBV4-2 and TRBJ2-5; D remains ambiguous. Germline V CDR1 and CDR2: LGHNA, YNFKEQ. The CDR3 consists of 15 residues. Deletions cut 5 bases from V and 2 bases from J, with 15 bases between. The CDR3 DNA reads as TGTGCCAGCAGCGTGGTCGACATCCCTCAAGAGACCCAGTACTTC. Its translation is CASSVVDIPQETQYF.

V gene TRBV7-8 combines with J gene TRBJ1-5; D not resolved. There are 13 residues in the CDR3. The germline V gene has CDR1 SGHVS and CDR2 FQNEAQ. Trimming cost V 5 bases and J 11 bases, with 16 bases left between them. The CDR3 nucleotides read TGTGCCAGCAGCAAGGCCCCGGGTGAAGCCCAGCATTTT. As protein: CASSKAPGEAQHF.

This clone was detected once. This chain joins TRBV7-2 and TRBJ1-2; D perhaps matches TRBD1 (5 bases). The CDR3 is 15 residues long. Germline V gene sequence: CDR1 SGHTA, CDR2 FQGNSA. Trimming removed 0 bases from V and 7 bases from J, with 15 bases in between. CDR3 coding DNA: TGTGCCAGCAGCTTAGCAAATGGGGCGGCTAGTGGCTACACCTTC. Amino acid sequence: CASSLANGAASGYTF.

The V call is TRBV19, the J call TRBJ2-4; possible D gene TRBD1, 5 bases. This CDR3 region has 16 residues. Germline lookup yields CDR1 LNHDA and CDR2 SQIVND (reference sequence). The ends were cut back, 1 base at V and 0 bases at J, with 10 bases in the middle. The CDR3: CASSIVGQIAKNIQYF. In DNA form, the CDR3 reads TGTGCCAGTAGTATAGTAGGACAAATAGCCAAAAACATTCAGTACTTC.

The chain is built from TRBV6-5 and TRBJ1-5; 8 nucleotides agree with TRBD1. Germline-derived CDR1 and CDR2 are MNHEY and SVGAGI. V was clipped by 2 bases and J by 4 bases; unmatched bases: 1. The CDR3 runs 14 residues. In nucleotides, the CDR3 is TGTGCCAGCAGTTACACAGGGGGGAATCAGCCCCAGCATTTT. It encodes CASSYTGGNQPQHF.

The V gene is TRBV10-3, the J gene TRBJ2-1, with a possible D match to TRBD1 (6 bases). Trimming stripped 3 bases from V and 4 bases from J, with 25 bases between. Germline V CDR1 and CDR2: ENHRY, SYGVKD. CDR3 length: 19 amino acids. CDR3 bases: TGTGCCATCAGTGAAGGGGGACACTCGCCCCAGCCGGGGTACAATGAGCAGTTCTTC. Amino acids: CAISEGGHSPQPGYNEQFF.

The rearrangement links TRBV6-5 to TRBJ1-6; D is possibly TRBD1 (5 bases). The CDR3 is 14 residues long. CDR1 MNHEY and CDR2 SVGAGI come from the germline V gene. V was shortened by 5 bases and J by 8 bases, with 13 bases between the two germline ends. CDR3 region: CASSLQKGDSPLHF. In nucleotides, the CDR3 is TGTGCCAGCAGTCTACAAAAAGGGGATTCACCCCTCCACTTT.

V usage is TRBV5-1 and J usage is TRBJ2-2, with TRBD1 matching 9 bases. Germline V CDR1 and CDR2: SGHRS, YFSETQ. This CDR3 comprises 13 residues. J lost 6 bases, V lost 6 bases, and 3 bases had no gene match. The CDR3 region is CASIDRGSGELFF. As DNA, the CDR3 is TGCGCCAGCATTGACAGGGGGTCCGGGGAGCTGTTTTTT.

V gene TRBV15 combines with J gene TRBJ1-5; D unresolved. The CDR3 covers 14 residues. Trimming cost V 0 bases and J 6 bases, with 9 bases left between them. Germline values: CDR1 LNHNV, CDR2 YYDKDF (reference sequence). This CDR3 reads CATSRDLEVQPQHF. The CDR3 coding sequence is TGTGCCACCAGCAGAGATCTGGAGGTTCAGCCCCAGCATTTT.

V gene TRBV6-5 combines with J gene TRBJ2-3, with D perhaps TRBD2 (6 bases). This CDR3 spans 15 amino acids. CDR1 is MNHEY and CDR2 is SVGAGI in the germline V gene. Trimming shortened V by 5 bases and J by 4 bases, and 16 bases separated the two germline ends. The CDR3 DNA reads TGTGCCAGCAGTGCTTGGGGGGACCAGGCAGATACGCAGTATTTT. Residues: CASSAWGDQADTQYF.

This chain connects TRBV28 to TRBJ1-4; tentatively, D is TRBD1 (5 bases). Germline CDR1 is MDHEN and CDR2 is SYDVKM. Trimming stripped 8 bases from V and 8 bases from J, with 15 bases between. This CDR3 is 13 amino acids long. In nucleotides, the CDR3 is TGTGCCAGCGGAACAGGTTGGTTAGAAAAACTGTTTTTT. Amino acid sequence: CASGTGWLEKLFF.